The 23 T cell receptor beta chains given below trace back to one sample, sequenced in a study of blood T cell repertoires in COVID-19 (dated by TCRdb to about 2020). The library was made by the immunoSEQ multiplex PCR assay. Sourced from immuneACCESS, this table was stored by TCRdb with only in-frame sequences that have V and J called. A share of the clones is absent; for the studies checked, an unresolved V gene accounts for under half, and the remainder has no known explanation. The sample table shows about 240,000 clones, and roughly 80% are seen once. The ten largest clonotypes hold 7.5% of the sample. The specimen sequenced was peripheral blood. These receptors were taken from a woman older than 75 with COVID-19, enrolled during active disease.

The genes are TRBV4-1 and TRBJ1-5; 7 nucleotides align to TRBD1. The germline CDR1 and CDR2 sequences are MGHRA and YSYEKL. J gave up 7 bases and V 1 base, and 7 bases lay outside the gene matches. CDR3 length equals 15 residues. The CDR3 reads CASSQVGGGRQPQHF. The DNA of the CDR3 is TGCGCCAGCAGCCAAGTCGGAGGGGGCCGCCAGCCCCAGCATTTT.

The chain links TRBV18 to TRBJ2-3, with 9 bases lining up with TRBD2. This CDR3 is 17 amino acids long. V shed 0 bases and J 1 base; nucleotides not matched to a gene: 5. Germline V CDR1 and CDR2: KGHSH, LQKENI. The CDR3 sequence is CASSPPLAGAGTDTQYF. The CDR3 nucleotides read TGTGCCAGCTCACCACCCTTAGCGGGAGCTGGCACAGATACGCAGTATTTT.

The chain couples TRBV19 to TRBJ2-7; 9 nucleotides match TRBD2. The length of the CDR3 is 14 residues. V shed 4 bases, J shed 3 bases, and the junction held 4 bases outside the gene matches. Germline V gene lookup returns CDR1 LNHDA and CDR2 SQIVND (reference sequence). CDR3 DNA sequence: TGTGCCAGTAGTAGGCTAGCGGGACACTACGAGCAGTACTTC. It translates to CASSRLAGHYEQYF. Complete variable domain (other parts from reference TRBV19 and TRBJ2-7): DGGITQSPKYLFRKEGQNVTLSCEQNLNHDAMYWYRQDPGQGLRLIYYSQIVNDFQKGDIAEGYSVSREKKESFPLTVTSAQKNPTAFYLCASSRLAGHYEQYFGPGTRLTVT.

This clone was found a few times. The J gene is TRBJ2-2, the V gene TRBV9; 7 bases map to TRBD2. From germline, CDR1 is SGDLS and CDR2 YYNGEE. V lost 4 bases to trimming and J lost 0 bases; unmatched junction nucleotides: 3. The CDR3 totals 15 residues. CDR3 in amino acids: CASSPGTTNTGELFF. The DNA for the CDR3 is TGTGCCAGCAGCCCCGGGACTACGAACACCGGGGAGCTGTTTTTT.

This clone was seen more than once but under ten times. The chain is built from TRBV5-6 and TRBJ1-2; 7 nucleotides match TRBD1. The CDR3 length is 14 residues. Germline V gene data show CDR1 as SGHDT and CDR2 as YYEEEE. V shed 4 bases, J shed 2 bases, and the junction held 5 bases outside the gene matches. This chain's CDR3 is CASSPTGQNYGYTF. The CDR3, as DNA: TGTGCCAGCAGCCCCACGGGACAGAACTATGGCTACACCTTC.

This clone was counted only a few times. V usage is TRBV3-1 (or the pseudogene TRBV3-2) and J usage is TRBJ2-2; unclear D gene. V lost 1 base to trimming and J lost 10 bases, with 7 bases between them. The CDR3 extends over 12 amino acids. Germline values: CDR1 LGHDT, CDR2 YNNKEL (reference sequence). CDR3 sequence (DNA): TGTGCCAGCAGCCAAGTTTTCCAGGAGCTGTTTTTT. This codes for CASSQVFQELFF.

J is TRBJ2-7 and V is TRBV14; D may be TRBD2 (6 bases). Looked up from germline, CDR1 is SGHDN and CDR2 is FVKESK. The CDR3 loop spans 14 amino acids. The V gene lost 6 bases and the J gene lost 2 bases, with 14 bases spanning the gap. In DNA, the CDR3 is TGTGCCAGCAGGATGAGCGGGTCCCCCTACGAGCAGTACTTC. This translates into CASRMSGSPYEQYF.

This clone was seen a single time. The chain uses TRBV5-4 and TRBJ2-2; 13 positions agree with TRBD2. Germline V lookup: CDR1 SGHNT, CDR2 YYREEE (reference sequence). The J segment lost 2 bases and the V segment lost 5 bases, leaving 6 bases of the junction unmatched. CDR3 size: 17 residues. The CDR3 is CASRKGLAGLNTGELFF. In DNA, the CDR3 is TGTGCCAGCAGAAAGGGACTAGCGGGGCTAAACACCGGGGAGCTGTTTTTT.

The rearrangement uses TRBV6-6 and TRBJ2-7; D call uncertain. The CDR3 has 13 amino acids. Per germline, CDR1 MNHNY and CDR2 SVGAGI (reference sequence). Trimming took off 6 bases at V and 0 bases at J, with 9 bases between the two ends. This CDR3 is CASRLQSSYEQYF. In nucleotides, the CDR3 is TGTGCCAGCAGGCTACAGAGCTCCTACGAGCAGTACTTC.

V usage is TRBV3-1 (or the pseudogene TRBV3-2) and J usage is TRBJ2-5, with 11 bases matching TRBD2. Germline CDR1 is LGHDT and CDR2 is YNNKEL (reference sequence). Trimming removed 4 bases from V and 4 bases from J; junction bases left unmatched: 17. This CDR3 is 19 amino acids long. CDR3 in amino acids: CASSPSQPLLAGVGETQYF. DNA for the CDR3: TGTGCCAGCAGCCCAAGTCAGCCCCTACTAGCGGGAGTGGGAGAGACCCAGTACTTC.

The CDR3 here is CASSLVGLNEQYF. The CDR3 bases are TGTGCCAGCAGTTTGGTGGGACTAAACGAGCAGTACTTC. The chain carries TRBV3-1 (or the pseudogene TRBV3-2) and TRBJ2-7; 7 bases agree with TRBD2. Looked up from germline, CDR1 is LGHDT and CDR2 is YNNKEL (reference sequence). Trimming cost V 6 bases and J 5 bases; bases outside gene matches: 7. This CDR3 region has 13 residues.

This clone was seen only a few times. The chain carries TRBV18 and TRBJ1-5; perhaps TRBD1 as D (5 bases). Germline V gene data show CDR1 as KGHSH and CDR2 as LQKENI. Trimming removed 2 bases at V and 4 bases at J, with 9 bases between. The CDR3 loop spans 14 amino acids. CDR3: CASSPDPGNQPQHF. The CDR3 DNA follows: TGTGCCAGCTCACCAGACCCAGGGAATCAGCCCCAGCATTTT. The full variable domain, its missing parts supplied by reference TRBV18 and TRBJ1-5, is NAGVMQNPRHLVRRRGQEARLRCSPMKGHSHVYWYRQLPEEGLKFMVYLQKENIIDESGMPKERFSAEFPKEGPSILRIQQVVRGDSAAYFCASSPDPGNQPQHFGDGTRLSIL.

The rearrangement uses TRBV5-1 and TRBJ2-2, with D possibly TRBD1 on 6 matching bases. The CDR3 has 15 amino acids. Looked up from germline, CDR1 is SGHRS and CDR2 is YFSETQ. V was cut by 4 bases and J by 4 bases, with 14 bases left in between. CDR3 loop: CASSQGDIFTGELFF. In DNA, the CDR3 is TGCGCCAGCAGCCAAGGGGACATCTTCACCGGGGAGCTGTTTTTT.

This clone is a singleton in its sample. This sequence joins TRBV9 and TRBJ2-1; D is possibly TRBD2 (5 bases). Looked up from germline, CDR1 is SGDLS and CDR2 is YYNGEE. CDR3 length: 13 amino acids. V gave up 0 bases and J gave up 9 bases, with 10 bases separating them. CDR3 in DNA: TGTGCCAGCAGCGTAGGAGGGTCCAGTGAGCAGTTCTTC. Translation: CASSVGGSSEQFF.

In nucleotides, the CDR3 is TGCGCCAGCAGTACGGGGGAGGGCCTCGAGACCCAGTACTTC. Translating gives CASSTGEGLETQYF. The chain has TRBV5-1 and TRBJ2-5, with 7 bases identical to TRBD2. CDR1 is SGHRS, CDR2 YFSETQ, per germline. The CDR3 has 14 amino acids. V lost 5 bases to trimming and J lost 5 bases; unmatched junction nucleotides: 9. Combining the CDR3 with reference TRBV5-1 and TRBJ2-5 gives the whole variable domain KAGVTQTPRYLIKTRGQQVTLSCSPISGHRSVSWYQQTPGQGLQFLFEYFSETQRNKGNFPGRFSGRQFSNSRSEMNVSTLELGDSALYLCASSTGEGLETQYFGPGTRLLVL.

A single count supports this clone. J is TRBJ2-3 and V is TRBV28; D call uncertain. This CDR3 comprises 15 residues. Germline V CDR1 and CDR2: MDHEN, SYDVKM. Between the trimmed V and J ends, which lost 4 bases and 1 base, there was a span of 12 bases. The CDR3 DNA reads as TGTGCCAGCAGTTCACACGCGGCCGGCACAGATACGCAGTATTTT. Residues: CASSSHAAGTDTQYF.

The genes are TRBV3-1 (or the pseudogene TRBV3-2) and TRBJ2-7; the match to TRBD1 covers 10 bases. V lost 4 bases, J lost 5 bases, and 11 bases stayed unmatched. Germline V gene lookup returns CDR1 LGHDT and CDR2 YNNKEL (reference sequence). CDR3 length: 16 amino acids. CDR3 residues: CASSRSDRGQEDEQYF. The CDR3, as DNA: TGTGCCAGCAGCCGCAGTGACAGGGGGCAAGAAGACGAGCAGTACTTC.

The rearrangement joins TRBV5-1 to TRBJ2-5; TRBD1 matches 7 bases. CDR1 SGHRS and CDR2 YFSETQ come from the germline V gene. The CDR3 is 15 residues long. The trim removed 3 bases at V and 2 bases at J, leaving 7 bases unmatched. CDR3 protein: CASSYGTATQETQYF. DNA for the CDR3: TGCGCCAGCAGCTATGGGACAGCGACTCAAGAGACCCAGTACTTC.

This clone is a singleton in its sample. The chain is built from TRBV7-9 and TRBJ1-1; possibly TRBD1 for D (6 bases). Trimming left V 1 base short and J 6 bases short, with 21 bases between. The CDR3 totals 17 residues. CDR1 and CDR2 (germline): SEHNR, FQNEAQ (reference sequence). The CDR3 sequence is CASSLVLKQGVGAEAFF. CDR3 coding DNA: TGTGCCAGCAGCTTAGTCCTCAAACAGGGTGTAGGGGCTGAAGCTTTCTTT.

The CDR3 reads CASSLTSGNYEQYF. CDR3 nucleotides: TGTGCCAGCAGCCTAACTAGCGGGAACTACGAGCAGTACTTC. The chain links TRBV6-5 to TRBJ2-7, with TRBD2 matching over 10 bases. The germline V gene encodes CDR1 MNHEY and CDR2 SVGAGI. This CDR3 is 14 amino acids long. J gave up 3 bases and V 6 bases, and 5 bases lay outside the gene matches.

This clone was found a few times. The rearrangement joins TRBV18 to TRBJ1-5; perhaps TRBD1 as D (6 bases). Trimming cost V 0 bases and J 10 bases, with 16 bases left between them. CDR3 size: 15 residues. Germline-derived CDR1 and CDR2 are KGHSH and LQKENI. CDR3 sequence (DNA): TGTGCCAGCTCACCACCGGGAGCGGACAGAAGTCCCCAGCATTTT. Amino acids: CASSPPGADRSPQHF.

This clone was recorded only once. The chain links TRBV18 to TRBJ1-1; TRBD1 is a possible D gene (5 bases). The CDR3 is 13 residues long. Germline-derived CDR1 and CDR2 are KGHSH and LQKENI. Trimming took off 3 bases at V and 3 bases at J, with 8 bases between the two ends. The CDR3 sequence: CASSPRADTEAFF. The CDR3 DNA reads TGTGCCAGCTCACCCAGGGCAGACACTGAAGCTTTCTTT.

The rearrangement joins TRBV20-1 to TRBJ1-1; 8 bases align to TRBD1. This CDR3 is built from 15 residues. V was pared by 3 bases and J by 2 bases, with 8 bases of the junction left unmatched. Germline CDR1 DFQATT, CDR2 SNEGSKA (reference sequence). The DNA for the CDR3 is TGCAGTGCTAGTCCCTACAGGGGGACCAACACTGAAGCTTTCTTT. The encoded protein is CSASPYRGTNTEAFF.